This T cell receptor beta chain was observed in a study of T cells after yellow fever vaccination. Findings of the study overall: The CD4 compartment and the CD8 compartment contained a small share of clonotypes in common. Post-booster repertoires contained most primary-vaccination clones again (about 95% CD4, about 90% CD8).

The authors made TCR cDNA by 5'RACE template switching, adding a universal primer site and UMIs. Via MiXCR, TCRdb re-called the 5' RACE reads, giving one row per CDR3 protein. Among about 30,000 distinct CDR3 sequences listed, 4.4% were seen once. CDR1 and CDR2 (germline): SGHRS, YFSETQ. CDR3 size: 15 residues. Trimming removed 6 bases from V and 6 bases from J, with 19 bases in between. This clonotype occurred many times. Its antigen is not known. The origin of this receptor is a man aged 30 to 45 who received the YFV17D yellow fever vaccine. This chain connects TRBV5-1 to TRBJ2-1; weak D call: TRBD1 (7 bases). The sample was CD8+ T cells sorted from PBMCs, taken 5 days after the yellow fever booster vaccination. CDR3 region: CASKKEGALINEQFF. The CDR3 nucleotides read TGCGCCAGCAAAAAGGAGGGGGCGCTCATCAATGAGCAGTTCTTC.